The 17 T cell receptor beta chains below all came from one sample that was sequenced in a study. The sorted Tregs were CD4+CD25+CD127-/low cells. From the 5' RACE reads, TCRdb called clonotypes with MiXCR, one entry per CDR3 protein. The sample consists of tens of thousands of distinct CDR3 sequences, 25% to 30% of them appearing once. What was sequenced was tumor-infiltrating Tregs sorted from the breast tumor. These receptors were taken from a female donor with breast cancer.

Details on this clonotype: Possible read error: a much larger clone is one base away. The rearrangement joins TRBV29-1 to TRBJ1-3; D remains ambiguous. CDR1 and CDR2 from the germline V gene are SQVTM and ANQGSEA. The CDR3 sequence is 14 residues long. CDR3 loop: CSVEGPDSGNAIYF. Written as DNA, the CDR3 is TGCAGCGTTGAGGGTCCGGACTCTGGAAACGCCATATATTTT. Full variable domain (outside the CDR3, taken from reference TRBV29-1 and TRBJ1-3): SAVISQKPSRDICQRGTSLTIQCQVDSQVTMMFWYRQQPGQSLTLIATANQGSEATYESGFVIDKFPISRPNLTFSTLTVSNMSPEDSSIYLCSVEGPDSGNAIYFGEGSWLTVV.

Of note for this clonotype: A much larger clone sits a single nucleotide away, making a read error possible. The chain employs TRBV7-3 and TRBJ2-1; 10 nucleotides match TRBD2. V dropped 5 bases and J dropped 3; count of bases not matched to a gene: 4. CDR1 is SGHTA, CDR2 FQGTGA, per germline. The CDR3 covers 15 residues. The CDR3 here is CASSLLAGHYNEQFF. The CDR3 DNA follows: TGTGCCAGCAGCCTACTAGCGGGGCACTACAATGAGCAGTTCTTC.

This clonotype was counted many times. This chain connects TRBV5-1 to TRBJ1-2; tentative D call: TRBD1 (5 bases). This CDR3 is 13 amino acids long. The V end lost 0 bases, the J end lost 6 bases, and 9 bases lay between the germline ends. Germline CDR1 and CDR2: SGHRS and YFSETQ. The CDR3 nucleotides are TGCGCCAGCAGCTTGGCGGGGGTGGATGGCTACACCTTC. Translated: CASSLAGVDGYTF. Together with reference TRBV5-1 and TRBJ1-2, the CDR3 gives the full variable domain: KAGVTQTPRYLIKTRGQQVTLSCSPISGHRSVSWYQQTPGQGLQFLFEYFSETQRNKGNFPGRFSGRQFSNSRSEMNVSTLELGDSALYLCASSLAGVDGYTFGSGTRLTVV.

In its sample, this clonotype was seen many times. V is TRBV6-1 and J is TRBJ2-7, with D possibly TRBD1 on 7 matching bases. CDR1 and CDR2 from the germline V gene are MNHNS and SASEGT. Trimming cost V 2 bases and J 3 bases, with 8 bases left between them. This CDR3 spans 13 amino acids. The CDR3 sequence is CASSEQGGYEQYF. The CDR3 DNA sequence: TGTGCCAGCAGTGAACAGGGGGGCTACGAGCAGTACTTC.

This clonotype appeared many times. The chain has TRBV28 and TRBJ1-5, with 10 bases fitting TRBD1. The CDR3 is 16 residues long. Losses at the gene ends were 5 bases for V and 4 bases for J; bases not matched to a gene: 8. Germline CDR1 reads MDHEN; CDR2 reads SYDVKM. CDR3 loop: CASSGTPGQGNQPQHF. In DNA, the CDR3 is TGTGCCAGCAGTGGGACCCCGGGACAGGGGAATCAGCCCCAGCATTTT.

This clonotype was seen repeatedly, ten times or more. V is TRBV11-3 and J is TRBJ2-1; 11 nucleotides align to TRBD2. CDR3 length: 15 amino acids. Germline CDR1 and CDR2: SGHNT and YENEEA. V shed 5 bases, J shed 6 bases, and the junction held 6 bases outside the gene matches. The CDR3, as DNA: TGTGCCAGCAGCCTACTAGCGGGAGCAGGCAATGAGCAGTTCTTC. This translates into CASSLLAGAGNEQFF.

The rearrangement links TRBV20-1 to TRBJ2-3; no reliable D call. Germline V gives CDR1 DFQATT, CDR2 SNEGSKA (reference sequence). This CDR3 is built from 15 residues. V was pared by 0 bases and J by 0 bases, with 10 bases between. CDR3 protein: CSARDGVQSTDTQYF. The DNA of the CDR3 is TGCAGTGCTAGAGATGGGGTCCAAAGCACAGATACGCAGTATTTT.

The V gene is TRBV6-5, the J gene TRBJ1-2, with D perhaps TRBD1 (5 bases). Germline CDR1 MNHEY, CDR2 SVGAGI. The CDR3 length is 17 residues. Trimming left V 5 bases short and J 8 bases short, with 27 bases between. CDR3 in DNA: TGTGCCAGCAGTCTACGACCCGGTCCGAGGGCCGGGGGGGGCTACACCTTC. It is translated as CASSLRPGPRAGGGYTF.

Comments on this clonotype: Possible read error: a much larger clone is one base away. The chain uses TRBV12-3 or TRBV12-4 and TRBJ1-5, with unresolved D. V was shortened by 11 bases and J by 1 base, with 9 bases between the two germline ends. The CDR3 length is 12 residues. CDR3 protein: CAGGPSNQPQHF. The CDR3 nucleotides read TGTGCCGGCGGGCCCAGCAATCAGCCCCAGCATTTT.

This clonotype was found many times. The gene calls are TRBV10-1 and TRBJ2-1; 13 bases are shared with TRBD2. Germline values: CDR1 WNHNN, CDR2 SYGVQD (reference sequence). The CDR3 has 15 amino acids. V gave up 5 bases and J gave up 6 bases; unmatched junction bases: 4. DNA of the CDR3: TGCGCCAGCAGTTTCGGACTAGCGGGAGCCAATGAGCAGTTCTTC. Amino acids: CASSFGLAGANEQFF.

The genes are TRBV3-1 and TRBJ1-1, with D possibly TRBD1 on 5 matching bases. CDR3 length equals 15 residues. V was trimmed by 3 bases and J by 6 bases, leaving 17 bases between them. From germline, CDR1 is LGHDT and CDR2 YNNKEL (reference sequence). CDR3 residues: CASSHRHRGDSEAFF. CDR3 bases: TGTGCCAGCAGCCATAGACACCGGGGGGACTCTGAAGCTTTCTTT. Full variable domain (remainder filled in from reference TRBV3-1 and TRBJ1-1): DTAVSQTPKYLVTQMGNDKSIKCEQNLGHDTMYWYKQDSKKFLKIMFSYNNKELIINETVPNRFSPKSPDKAHLNLHINSLELGDSAVYFCASSHRHRGDSEAFFGQGTRLTVV.

This clonotype has a count of ten or more. V gene TRBV6-5 combines with J gene TRBJ2-6; 8 bases map to TRBD2. CDR3 length equals 17 residues. Germline-derived CDR1 and CDR2 are MNHEY and SVGAGI. The junction had 8 bases not matched to a gene; V was cut back by 5 bases and J by 2 bases. CDR3 residues: CASSPGGAGAGANVLTF. The DNA of the CDR3 is TGTGCCAGCAGTCCCGGGGGGGCGGGAGCTGGGGCCAACGTCCTGACTTTC.

This clonotype was observed many times. V usage is TRBV20-1 and J usage is TRBJ1-2, with D perhaps TRBD1 (6 bases). Per germline, CDR1 DFQATT and CDR2 SNEGSKA (reference sequence). V was cut by 1 base and J by 1 base, with 16 bases left in between. The CDR3 loop spans 16 amino acids. This CDR3 reads CSARGGGEKINYGYTF. The CDR3 nucleotides are TGCAGTGCTAGAGGGGGGGGCGAGAAGATTAACTATGGCTACACCTTC.

V gene TRBV20-1 combines with J gene TRBJ1-5; the match to TRBD1 covers 9 bases. The J segment lost 4 bases and the V segment lost 2 bases, leaving 3 bases of the junction unmatched. In germline, CDR1 is DFQATT, CDR2 SNEGSKA (reference sequence). The CDR3 has 14 residues. As DNA, the CDR3 is TGCAGTGCTAGACCGGGACAGGGTAATCAGCCCCAGCATTTT. It translates to CSARPGQGNQPQHF.

This clonotype was recorded a few times. This sequence joins TRBV2 and TRBJ2-7; D tentatively fits TRBD1 or TRBD2 (5 bases each). V lost 3 bases and J 4 bases, leaving 13 bases between the germline ends. Germline V CDR1 and CDR2: SNHLY, FYNNEI. The CDR3 is 14 amino acids. The CDR3 sequence: CASSDLGTGYEQYF. For the CDR3, the DNA is TGTGCCAGCAGTGATTTGGGGACCGGTTACGAGCAGTACTTC.

With respect to this clonotype: It may be a read error: a sequence one base away is much more abundant. The genes are TRBV7-9 and TRBJ1-1, with D unclear. This CDR3 contains 12 residues. Germline V gives CDR1 SEHNR, CDR2 FQNEAQ (reference sequence). V lost 2 bases and J 11 bases, leaving 12 bases between the germline ends. The CDR3 spells CASSLSPTPAFF. CDR3 nucleotide sequence: TGTGCCAGCAGCTTAAGTCCAACTCCCGCTTTCTTT.

This clonotype is deemed medium-sized (0.01 to 0.1%). The chain is built from TRBV7-9 and TRBJ2-1; tentatively, D is TRBD1 (5 bases). Germline V gene data show CDR1 as SEHNR and CDR2 as FQNEAQ (reference sequence). The length of the CDR3 is 13 residues. The V end was cut by 5 bases, the J end by 3 bases, with 8 bases between. CDR3 in amino acids: CASSPQGYNEQFF. Written as DNA, the CDR3 is TGTGCCAGCAGCCCTCAGGGCTACAATGAGCAGTTCTTC.